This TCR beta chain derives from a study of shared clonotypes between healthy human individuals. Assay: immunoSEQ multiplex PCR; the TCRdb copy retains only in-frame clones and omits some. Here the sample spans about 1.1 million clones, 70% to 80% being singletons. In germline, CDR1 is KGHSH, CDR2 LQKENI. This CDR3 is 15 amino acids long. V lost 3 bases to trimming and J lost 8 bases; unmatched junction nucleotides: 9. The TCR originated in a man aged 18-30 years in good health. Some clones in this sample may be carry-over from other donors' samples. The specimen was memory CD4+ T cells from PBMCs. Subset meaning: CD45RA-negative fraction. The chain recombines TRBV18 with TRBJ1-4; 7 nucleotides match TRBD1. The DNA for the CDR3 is TGTGCCAGCTCACCTCGACAGGGAAGACAAGAAAAACTGTTTTTT. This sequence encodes CASSPRQGRQEKLFF.